This paragraph covers one T cell receptor (beta chain) sequence. Extraction of total RNA produced a minimum of 6 micrograms from each sample. PCR was performed a second time for 7 to 11 cycles using a sample-barcoded 5' primer and a J-beta primer mix. MiXCR, applied by TCRdb to the 5' RACE reads, yields one record per CDR3 protein. The sample shows some 1.5 million distinct CDR3 sequences, 28% of them seen only once. The sample originates from a study of blood T cells in healthy people across ages. This CDR3 region has 13 residues. Per the germline V gene, CDR1 is SGDLS and CDR2 is YYNGEE. The ends were cut back, 3 bases at V and 6 bases at J, with 12 bases in the middle.

Input material: blood. The gene calls are TRBV9 and TRBJ1-1; D ambiguous. This sequence originates from a woman younger than 45 in good health. The DNA of the CDR3 is TGTGCCAGCAGCGCACACCCTAGCTCTGAAGCTTTCTTT. This gives the protein CASSAHPSSEAFF.